This T cell receptor (beta chain) appears in the sequencing data of a study of cytomegalovirus exposure and HLA in healthy donors (dated by TCRdb to the late 2010s). Regarding the complete study: An earlier analysis of approximately 640 of the donors reported 250 to 300 Gb of sequence data and approximately 110 million unique TCR beta sequences from some 180 million T cells. In a later analysis, previously published TCR beta repertoires from about 670 donors were re-analyzed and high-resolution HLA genotyping was added so that TCR occurrence patterns could be studied. Among some 400 genotyped donors of the cohort, an average of approximately 240,000 unique TCR beta nucleotide sequences were sequenced per donor, roughly a sixth of them non-productive. HLA typing included class I and class II loci at four-digit resolution. The aim of the study was to test whether cataloging public T cell receptors could identify signatures of past pathogen exposure. In addition to the first cohort of 650 to 750 subjects, a separate validation cohort of 120 different subjects was used. All discovery cohort repertoires had been generated on a single sequencing platform. In a later genetic analysis, genome-wide SNP genotypes for about three fifths of the 666 donors were used, and that subset was treated as a discovery cohort. Roughly five DR-DQ haplotypes were handled as single units for association and clustering because linkage in the cohort was strong. The later analysis used no new phenotypic data to find candidate immune exposures, relying instead on TCR beta sequences and their occurrence across donors. An earlier analysis of around 540 of the donors applied high-throughput TCR beta sequencing to assess whether each TCR beta V gene segment acted as functional or pseudogenic. The genetic ancestry cluster associated with self-reported Caucasian donors included over 80% of the roughly 400 genotyped donors. The study profiled the T cell repertoires of hundreds of subjects by immunosequencing and related them to cytomegalovirus serostatus. Donor age, sex, ethnicity and CMV serostatus were compiled together with the repertoire data. The number of typed donors differed by locus: roughly 620-630 for A, B, C, DRB1 and DQB1; approximately 540 for DQA1; 606 for DPA1; and approximately 450 for DPB1. The study combined high-throughput TCR immunosequencing, statistical association of individual TCRs with disease status, and machine learning to predict cytomegalovirus infection status. An early release that covered several hundred HLA-typed donors contained 250 to 350 gigabases of sequencing data and about 84 million unique TCR sequences. The full study reports these points: When HLA alleles, especially DR and DQ, strongly co-occurred, attributing TCR associations to individual alleles was difficult. For the cohort, immune exposure information was limited to CMV serostatus. The study gave a list of 150 to 200 TCR beta chains associated with cytomegalovirus. Approximately 18 rarely observed V segments, including chromosome 9 orphons, were excluded from the earlier analysis of several hundred of the donors because counts were too low. Because HLA typing was missing for some donors at each locus, association tests included only the typed subset. A further reported finding was that TCR beta sequences accurately predicted the HLA-A and HLA-B alleles for most subjects in the first cohort. A cluster of highly shared sequence variants was judged likely to represent a technical artifact of the sequencing pipeline. Several of the top co-occurrence clusters appeared to be linked to parvovirus B19, influenza, CMV and Epstein-Barr virus, according to a later analysis. In a later analysis, 16,951 TCR beta sequences were associated with specific HLA alleles at a false discovery rate of 0.05. It was suggested by the authors that the approach could potentially be generalized to other disease states and immunological phenotypes. Three of the identified cytomegalovirus-associated TCR beta chains were confirmed in vitro to be specific for cytomegalovirus antigens. Only TCR beta chains were sequenced in this cohort, and the absence of alpha or paired-chain data limited detectable features. The classifier was reported to diagnose cytomegalovirus status with high specificity and sensitivity in both the original and validation cohorts. Compared with equally common non-associated chains, HLA-associated TCR beta chains in a later analysis were more clonally expanded and had lower generation probabilities. Most CMV-associated TCR beta chains appeared to be HLA-restricted in a later analysis, and the HLA associations seemed to be driven largely by CMV exposure. Most TCR sequences were seen in very few donors, while some public TCRs were found in many individuals. In a later analysis, TCR association rates were found to vary across HLA loci, with the most associated TCRs seen for DRB1 alleles and the fewest for HLA-C alleles. An earlier analysis of approximately 590 of the donors showed that most TCR beta V segments appeared in productive rearrangements either about 90% or about 30% of the time, which broadly matched IMGT annotations. V-gene and J-gene trimming of TCR beta chains was associated with a missense DCLRE1C variant in a later genetic analysis, and the association was replicated in an independent cohort. The presence/absence analyses assumed that sequencing depth was roughly uniform across donors, and that assumption may not be true. Some IMGT-functional V segments, including TRBV6-2 and TRBV6-3, could not be told apart with the 87-base-pair reads, so those segments were excluded. Correlated functional status among segregating V segments might be attributable to linkage disequilibrium, but an unknown experimental factor could not be ruled out. According to a later genetic analysis, donors in an Asian-associated ancestry cluster had fewer N-insertions in productive TCRs than the approximately 610-donor mean.

On this clone: The antigen it recognizes is unknown. No qualities accompany the bases; no much larger clone lies one base away.

The library was made by the immunoSEQ multiplex PCR assay. For the multiplex PCR, a mixture combining 60 forward primers for TCR Vbeta segments and 13 reverse primers for TCR Jbeta segments was used. The CDR3 region of rearranged TCR beta genes was amplified from genomic DNA by a multiplex PCR assay. The amplified TCR beta libraries were sequenced on the Illumina HiSeq System as 87-base-pair reads. On the authors' methods: In a later analysis, about 80 million unique TCR beta chains were counted across the approximately 670 repertoires, and around 10 million of these chains were shared by at least two donors. A nearest-neighbor algorithm error-corrected the raw reads and collapsed the reads into unique sequences, merging closely related sequences to remove PCR and sequencing errors. To assign V, D and J gene segments, CDR3 sequences were aligned to IMGT reference sequences. For a sequence to be retained, a match of at least six nucleotides to both a V gene segment and a J gene segment was required. Rearrangements were called productive when the CDR3 lacked stop codons and stayed in frame with V and J; all others were non-productive. Following IMGT convention, CDR3 was defined as the stretch from the second conserved V-encoded cysteine up to the conserved J-encoded phenylalanine. Sequences without an unambiguous match to a single V gene segment were excluded from the earlier analysis of 450 to 750 of the donors. An earlier analysis of a few hundred of the donors called V segments functional above 56.7% productive rearrangements and segregating when the between-donor standard deviation exceeded 5%. A statistical classification framework was built for diagnosing cytomegalovirus status from the catalog of TCR beta chain sequences. In a later analysis, V and J genes were assigned by comparing TCR nucleotide sequences against IMGT/GENE-DB human TR gene sequences. The TCRdist pipeline was used in a later analysis to assign CDR3 sequences and most-parsimonious VDJ recombination scenarios. In a later analysis, each TCR beta chain was defined by its CDR3 amino acid sequence together with its V-gene family, and reads without a unique V-gene family were excluded. A later analysis removed several hundred highly shared, low-generation-probability nucleotide sequences to deal with suspected cross-contamination and a sequencing artifact. In a later analysis, a clonal expansion index for each public chain was calculated from normalized within-repertoire ranks of inferred template counts. In a later analysis, generation probabilities were computed with a VDJ recombination model fitted to out-of-frame rearrangements, and the resulting probabilities were checked against IGoR. Hypergeometric tests were used in a later analysis to score TCR-TCR, TCR-HLA and TCR-CMV co-occurrence, with a repertoire-size bias correction applied to the TCR pairs. In a later analysis, false discovery rates were estimated by permuting HLA or CMV assignments 20 times. In a later analysis, co-occurring TCRs were grouped with DBSCAN, and TCRdist sequence similarity was added when clustering was performed within HLA-allele-positive subsets. Repertoires with fewer than 30,000 or more than 120,000 public chains, plus five repertoires with anomalous nucleotide sharing, were excluded from co-occurrence clustering. Sourced from immuneACCESS, this table was stored by TCRdb with only in-frame sequences that have V and J called. A share of the clones is absent; for the studies checked, an unresolved V gene accounts for under half, and the remainder has no known explanation. V, J and clone size reflect that table, while D and trimming were determined from the DNA. Within this sample are under 200,000 clones, with around 88% of them counted one time only. About 0.93% of the sample belongs to the ten largest clones.

The cohort was made up of 666 healthy bone marrow donors. Cohort members were all nominally healthy when sampled, although unrecorded immune exposures were likely present. The donor tested CMV seronegative and was one of the 352 seronegative cohort members. Each donor provided a peripheral blood sample, and peripheral blood mononuclear cells were used for TCR beta sequencing. The Qiagen DNeasy Blood Extraction Kit was used to extract genomic DNA from the blood cell samples. The germline V gene sets CDR1 to MNHNS and CDR2 to SASEGT. V is shortened by 7 bases, J by 2 bases, and the region joining them spans 15 bases. Spanning cysteine to phenylalanine, the CDR3 consists of 14 amino acids. The entry retains the CDR3 DNA only, 42 bases that are in frame from base 1.

Source material: PBMCs. This sequence originates from a woman in her 30s in good health and CMV-seronegative. The chain employs TRBV6-1 and TRBJ2-7; TRBD2 might be the D gene, on 7 matching bases. For the CDR3, the sequence is CASTPRGATYEQYF. The sequenced DNA is TGTGCCAGCACCCCTCGGGGGGCTACCTACGAGCAGTACTTC.